The 32 T cell receptor beta chains below were found in one sample sequenced in a study of shared clonotypes between healthy human individuals. Profiling relied on immunoSEQ multiplex PCR, and the TCRdb table lists in-frame clones only, not all of them. The data show some 2 million clones, 85% to 95% seen once. Material for sequencing was naive CD4+ T cells sorted from blood. As for subset: CD45RA+ positively selected. The receptors were gathered from a man younger than 30 in good health.

This chain uses TRBV4-2 with TRBJ2-7; tentatively, D is TRBD2 (5 bases). The V end was cut by 1 base, the J end by 2 bases, with 15 bases between. CDR3 size: 16 residues. The germline gives CDR1 LGHNA, CDR2 YNFKEQ. CDR3 sequence (DNA): TGTGCCAGCAGCCAAGTAGGCGGGCAGTCACCCTACGAGCAGTACTTC. Translation gives CASSQVGGQSPYEQYF.

In the case of this clone: This may stem from a read error, because a much larger clone lies one nucleotide away. V gene TRBV19 combines with J gene TRBJ1-5; no clear D. The length of the CDR3 is 16 residues. From germline, CDR1 is LNHDA and CDR2 SQIVND (reference sequence). CDR3 region: CASSIRVRDGNRPQHF. CDR3 DNA: TGTGCCAGTAGTATAAGGGTACGGGATGGCAATCGGCCCCAGCATTTT. The variable domain in full, with the rest retrieved from reference TRBV19 and TRBJ1-5, is DGGITQSPKYLFRKEGQNVTLSCEQNLNHDAMYWYRQDPGQGLRLIYYSQIVNDFQKGDIAEGYSVSREKKESFPLTVTSAQKNPTAFYLCASSIRVRDGNRPQHFGDGTRLSIL.

The rearrangement uses TRBV6-5 and TRBJ2-1, with 7 bases identical to TRBD2. This CDR3 has 14 residues. From germline, CDR1 is MNHEY and CDR2 SVGAGI. Trimming removed 2 bases from V and 9 bases from J; junction bases left unmatched: 7. Written as DNA, the CDR3 is TGTGCCAGCAGTTACCGACGTCCGGGGGGTGAGCAGTTCTTC. As protein: CASSYRRPGGEQFF.

CDR3: CASSLGQDTGPGTQYF. The CDR3 coding sequence is TGCGCCAGCAGCTTGGGGCAGGACACCGGTCCTGGGACCCAGTACTTC. The gene calls are TRBV5-1 and TRBJ2-5; D is possibly TRBD1 (5 bases). CDR1 is SGHRS, CDR2 YFSETQ, per germline. The CDR3 contains 16 residues. V was clipped by 0 bases and J by 7 bases, with 19 bases between them.

This rearrangement joins TRBV28 to TRBJ1-1, with 8 bases matching TRBD1. The germline CDR1 and CDR2 sequences are MDHEN and SYDVKM. CDR3 length: 14 residues. V lost 3 bases and J lost 1; bases outside the gene matches: 1. CDR3 DNA: TGTGCCAGCAGTTTTCAGGGGGCGAACACTGAAGCTTTCTTT. Translated, it gives CASSFQGANTEAFF.

The genes are TRBV27 and TRBJ2-5; 7 nucleotides align to TRBD2. Unmatched junction bases numbered 7, after V lost 4 bases and J lost 2 bases. This CDR3 comprises 15 residues. Germline V gene data show CDR1 as MNHEY and CDR2 as SMNVEV (reference sequence). In DNA, the CDR3 is TGTGCCAGCAGTTACCGACTAGCAGGACAAGAGACCCAGTACTTC. Protein product: CASSYRLAGQETQYF.

J is TRBJ1-4 and V is TRBV5-1; D is unresolved. There are 15 residues in the CDR3. With 4 bases removed from V and 4 bases from J, the gap between germline ends came to 14 bases. Germline-derived CDR1 and CDR2 are SGHRS and YFSETQ. The CDR3 loop reads CASSPSLDRNEKLFF. The CDR3 region has the DNA TGCGCCAGCAGCCCCTCCTTGGACCGTAATGAAAAACTGTTTTTT.

In regard to this clone: The sample carries other DNA sequences with the same CDR3. The V and J genes are TRBV6-1 and TRBJ2-5; tentatively, D is TRBD2 (5 bases). The germline CDR1 and CDR2 sequences are MNHNS and SASEGT. This CDR3 has 11 amino acids. Trimming left V 6 bases short and J 5 bases short, with 7 bases between. This CDR3 reads CASRRVETQYF. The CDR3 DNA reads as TGTGCCAGCAGGAGGGTGGAGACCCAGTACTTC.

In its sample, this clone was seen once. The V gene is TRBV5-8, the J gene TRBJ1-4, with 9 nucleotides matching TRBD1. Per germline, CDR1 SGHTS and CDR2 YDEGEE. There are 15 residues in the CDR3. The V segment lost 2 bases and the J segment 2 bases; nucleotides outside the gene matches: 1. DNA for the CDR3: TGTGCCAGCAGCTTTACAGGGGGCACTAATGAAAAACTGTTTTTT. The encoded protein is CASSFTGGTNEKLFF.

V is TRBV5-1 and J is TRBJ2-5; TRBD2 might be the D (6 bases). This CDR3 has 15 residues. Germline V CDR1 and CDR2: SGHRS, YFSETQ. Trimming took 0 bases from V and 2 from J, leaving 11 bases between them. The DNA of the CDR3 is TGCGCCAGCAGCTTGGCCTTGGGGAGGCAAGAGACCCAGTACTTC. Translation: CASSLALGRQETQYF.

To note about this clone: Within the sample, other DNA sequences also encode this same CDR3. DNA for the CDR3: TGTGCCAGCTCACCACCGGGAAGAACCTACGAGCAGTACTTC. Translating it yields CASSPPGRTYEQYF. This chain connects TRBV18 to TRBJ2-7; unclear D gene. Between the trimmed V and J ends, which lost 0 bases and 2 bases, there was a span of 8 bases. CDR1 KGHSH and CDR2 LQKENI come from the germline V gene. This CDR3 contains 14 residues.

The chain joins TRBV7-8 to TRBJ2-3; D not certain. Trimming cost V 5 bases and J 7 bases, with 19 bases left between them. The CDR3 extends over 15 amino acids. CDR1 is SGHVS, CDR2 FQNEAQ, per germline. The CDR3 loop is CASSVTSGLYNTQYF. The CDR3 DNA reads TGTGCCAGCAGCGTTACTTCGGGCCTATACAATACGCAGTATTTT.

The rearrangement uses TRBV18 and TRBJ2-3; D may be TRBD1 (6 bases). Germline loops: CDR1 KGHSH, CDR2 LQKENI. The CDR3 is made up of 17 amino acids. V lost 1 base to trimming and J lost 2 bases, with 16 bases between them. CDR3 in DNA: TGTGCCAGCTCACCACTTACTGGACAGATATCCACAGATACGCAGTATTTT. This sequence encodes CASSPLTGQISTDTQYF.

The chain is built from TRBV6-1 and TRBJ2-5, with D perhaps given as TRBD1 or TRBD2 (5 bases each). The CDR3 spans 15 residues. Germline V gene lookup returns CDR1 MNHNS and CDR2 SASEGT. V was clipped by 10 bases and J by 1 base, with 19 bases between them. The CDR3 region is CATRDGTFLQETQYF. CDR3 in DNA: TGTGCCACCAGGGACGGGACGTTTCTCCAAGAGACCCAGTACTTC.

This chain links TRBV5-6 with TRBJ2-3, with D unresolved. The ends were cut back, 2 bases at V and 0 bases at J, with 10 bases in the middle. Per the germline V gene, CDR1 is SGHDT and CDR2 is YYEEEE. This CDR3 has 15 amino acids. CDR3: CASSFLGSSTDTQYF. The CDR3 region has the DNA TGTGCCAGCAGCTTTCTCGGGTCTAGCACAGATACGCAGTATTTT.

This clone was counted a single time. The chain has TRBV27 and TRBJ2-1; 9 bases fit TRBD2. CDR3 length: 11 amino acids. Germline V CDR1 and CDR2: MNHEY, SMNVEV (reference sequence). The ends lost 6 bases at V and 14 bases at J; junction bases unmatched: 5. The CDR3 loop is CASSLAGSEFF. CDR3 DNA: TGTGCCAGCAGCCTAGCGGGAAGCGAGTTCTTC.

This sequence joins TRBV5-8 and TRBJ1-1, with 8 nucleotides matching TRBD1. Germline V gene sequence: CDR1 SGHTS, CDR2 YDEGEE. Trimming cost V 2 bases and J 4 bases; bases outside gene matches: 4. The CDR3 loop spans 14 amino acids. CDR3 sequence (DNA): TGTGCCAGCAGCTTCGCAGGGGGCAGCACTGAAGCTTTCTTT. Translated, it gives CASSFAGGSTEAFF.

V usage is TRBV7-9 and J usage is TRBJ2-3, with TRBD2 matching over 15 bases. This CDR3 spans 17 amino acids. Germline V CDR1 and CDR2: SEHNR, FQNEAQ (reference sequence). With 1 base clipped from V and 4 bases from J, the junction kept 3 bases outside the gene matches. The chain's CDR3 is CASSLGTSGRAADTQYF. The DNA of the CDR3 is TGTGCCAGCAGCTTAGGGACTAGCGGGAGGGCCGCAGATACGCAGTATTTT.

The V call is TRBV30, the J call TRBJ1-3, with no clear D. Germline values: CDR1 GTSNPN, CDR2 SVGIG (reference sequence). V lost 3 bases and J 2 bases, leaving 11 bases between the germline ends. This CDR3 comprises 14 residues. CDR3 bases: TGTGCCTGGAGGAGGTACGGGGCTGGAAACACCATATATTTT. Residues: CAWRRYGAGNTIYF.

Note on this clone: The sample holds other DNA sequences that translate to the same CDR3. The CDR3 sequence: CASKRTIQETQYF. The CDR3, as DNA: TGTGCCAGCAAGCGGACCATCCAAGAGACCCAGTACTTC. V and J are TRBV6-5 and TRBJ2-5; a weak D match, TRBD2 (5 bases). The ends were cut back, 7 bases at V and 1 base at J, with 10 bases in the middle. This CDR3 spans 13 amino acids. CDR1 and CDR2 from the germline V gene are MNHEY and SVGAGI.

V and J are TRBV2 and TRBJ2-7; D remains ambiguous. V was cut by 7 bases and J by 4 bases, with 8 bases left in between. Germline V gene sequence: CDR1 SNHLY, CDR2 FYNNEI. The CDR3 totals 11 residues. The CDR3 spells CASKSGYEQYF. The CDR3 DNA is TGTGCCAGCAAGTCGGGTTACGAGCAGTACTTC.

The chain has TRBV5-1 and TRBJ1-3, with D hard to call. Germline CDR1 reads SGHRS; CDR2 reads YFSETQ. Trimming cost V 4 bases and J 0 bases, with 8 bases left between them. There are 14 residues in the CDR3. The CDR3 DNA sequence: TGCGCCAGCAGCCCCCAGCTCTCTGGAAACACCATATATTTT. Its protein product is CASSPQLSGNTIYF.

This clone has just one count. The chain links TRBV28 to TRBJ2-1; 7 bases align to TRBD2. The trim removed 4 bases at V and 3 bases at J, leaving 6 bases unmatched. The CDR3 length is 15 residues. CDR1 and CDR2 from the germline V gene are MDHEN and SYDVKM. The CDR3 reads CASSSLAVLYNEQFF. The CDR3 DNA is TGTGCCAGCAGTTCCCTAGCGGTCCTCTACAATGAGCAGTTCTTC.

This chain joins TRBV6-1 and TRBJ1-5; no firm D call. The germline CDR1 and CDR2 sequences are MNHNS and SASEGT. V lost 2 bases and J 6 bases, leaving 17 bases between the germline ends. The CDR3 is 16 residues long. DNA of the CDR3: TGTGCCAGCAGTGAAAGGCCGGGGTGGGGTAGTCAGCCCCAGCATTTT. This gives the protein CASSERPGWGSQPQHF.

V is TRBV18 and J is TRBJ2-6, with TRBD1 identical over 7 bases. Germline CDR1 reads KGHSH; CDR2 reads LQKENI. With 6 bases clipped from V and 0 bases from J, the junction kept 5 bases outside the gene matches. The CDR3 is 16 amino acids. The CDR3 coding sequence is TGTGCCAGCTCCGACCGACAGGGCTCTGGGGCCAACGTCCTGACTTTC. Translation gives CASSDRQGSGANVLTF.

This clone showed up just a few times. The CDR3 spells CASSEDRAKGQPQHF. The CDR3 DNA reads as TGTGCCAGCAGTGAAGACAGGGCGAAGGGTCAGCCCCAGCATTTT. J is TRBJ1-5 and V is TRBV2; a possible D gene is TRBD1 (6 bases). The V and J ends lost 1 base and 6 bases respectively, with 13 bases between them. Germline CDR1 SNHLY, CDR2 FYNNEI. The CDR3 consists of 15 residues.

The chain uses TRBV2 and TRBJ2-2, with D perhaps TRBD2 (6 bases). V was shortened by 10 bases and J by 4 bases, with 19 bases between the two germline ends. From germline, CDR1 is SNHLY and CDR2 FYNNEI. The CDR3 is made up of 15 amino acids. The chain's CDR3 is CATSGWGTLTGELFF. The CDR3, as DNA: TGTGCCACCTCAGGGTGGGGGACTCTCACCGGGGAGCTGTTTTTT.

This clone has a single count. CDR3 nucleotides: TGTGCCAGTAGCATCCTTAGCGCACCCCTCCACTTT. Amino acids: CASSILSAPLHF. The chain employs TRBV19 and TRBJ1-6, with unresolved D. The CDR3 contains 12 residues. V gave up 6 bases and J gave up 11 bases, with 11 bases separating them. The V gene's germline CDR1 is LNHDA and CDR2 SQIVND (reference sequence). The entire variable domain, with the rest obtained from reference TRBV19 and TRBJ1-6, is as follows: DGGITQSPKYLFRKEGQNVTLSCEQNLNHDAMYWYRQDPGQGLRLIYYSQIVNDFQKGDIAEGYSVSREKKESFPLTVTSAQKNPTAFYLCASSILSAPLHFGNGTRLTVT.

The chain recombines TRBV9 with TRBJ2-1, with D perhaps TRBD2 (7 bases). Trimming removed 7 bases at V and 7 bases at J, with 18 bases between. CDR1 is SGDLS and CDR2 is YYNGEE in the germline V gene. This CDR3 comprises 14 residues. The CDR3 DNA follows: TGTGCCAGCGAACGGCGGGAGCAGGGGAATGAGCAGTTCTTC. Residues: CASERREQGNEQFF.

The genes are TRBV9 and TRBJ2-1, with TRBD2 matching 8 bases. V was clipped by 0 bases and J by 1 base; unmatched bases: 6. Germline assignment: CDR1 SGDLS and CDR2 YYNGEE. This CDR3 is 17 amino acids long. The CDR3: CASSVAPQRESYNEQFF. The CDR3 nucleotides read TGTGCCAGCAGCGTAGCTCCCCAGCGGGAGTCCTACAATGAGCAGTTCTTC.

In the case of this clone: Distinct nucleotide sequences in the sample also encode this CDR3. The gene calls are TRBV5-4 and TRBJ1-4, with 10 bases identical to TRBD1. Trimming took 4 bases from V and 8 from J; bases not matched to a gene: 8. CDR1 and CDR2 (germline): SGHNT, YYREEE (reference sequence). The CDR3 sequence is 15 residues long. The CDR3 loop reads CASSPAGTGDEKLFF. The CDR3 DNA reads as TGTGCCAGCAGCCCAGCCGGGACAGGGGACGAAAAACTGTTTTTT.

Turning to this clone: This sample also contains other DNA sequences that code for the same CDR3. The rearrangement links TRBV30 to TRBJ1-1; the D is unclear. Germline V gene sequence: CDR1 GTSNPN, CDR2 SVGIG (reference sequence). V lost 1 base to trimming and J lost 2 bases, with 5 bases between them. The CDR3 is 12 residues long. The CDR3 loop is CAWSAGNTEAFF. Here the CDR3 DNA reads TGTGCCTGGAGTGCTGGTAACACTGAAGCTTTCTTT.